Included here is one T cell receptor (beta chain) sequence, with context. As yet, its antigen is unknown. Germline values: CDR1 SQVTM, CDR2 ANQGSEA. The CDR3 totals 15 residues. No DNA was logged. These data originate in a study of synovial regulatory T cells in juvenile arthritis. For the study at large: A few patients were therapy-naive; several received methotrexate alone.

Whole-study results and caveats: Largely private between patients, iaTreg TCR repertoires showed partial overlap with synovial Teff and blood CPL repertoires. Compared with other blood Treg cells, inflammation-associated Treg cells had reduced TCR diversity.

Measured with immunoSEQ multiplex PCR; TCRdb has only the in-frame clones, and not every one. In all, the sample yields approximately 9,600 clones. The V and J genes are TRBV29-1 and TRBJ2-1; lacking DNA, the TRBD2 call made by TCRdb goes unchecked. The specimen sequenced was Treg cells from blood. Subset specified: remaining (HLA-DR-negative) circulating blood Treg cells. This sequence was found in a donor aged 2-30 years with juvenile idiopathic arthritis. This chain's CDR3 is CSVPERERSYNEQFF.